Following are 32 T cell receptor beta chains from one sample sequenced in a study of shared clonotypes between healthy human individuals. Assay: immunoSEQ multiplex PCR; the TCRdb copy retains only in-frame clones and omits some. The sample includes roughly 500,000 clones, 70% to 80% seen only once; the top ten take more than 10%. The sample was PBMCs. Every receptor here comes from a middle-aged woman in good health. Some clones in this sample may be carry-over from other donors' samples.

Points on this clone: Other DNA sequences from this sample encode an identical CDR3 as well. The chain links TRBV18 to TRBJ2-1; 8 positions match TRBD2. The trim removed 4 bases at V and 0 bases at J, leaving 2 bases unmatched. The CDR3 is 15 residues long. CDR1 is KGHSH and CDR2 is LQKENI in the germline V gene. CDR3 in DNA: TGTGCCAGCTCACAGAGCGGGAGCTCCTACAATGAGCAGTTCTTC. It is translated as CASSQSGSSYNEQFF.

The V gene is TRBV15, the J gene TRBJ2-7, with TRBD2 matching 8 bases. The CDR3 contains 16 residues. J gave up 3 bases and V 0 bases, and 7 bases lay outside the gene matches. The germline CDR1 and CDR2 sequences are LNHNV and YYDKDF (reference sequence). In DNA, the CDR3 is TGTGCCACCAGCAGAGATGGGGTAGCGGGATACTACGAGCAGTACTTC. Translation: CATSRDGVAGYYEQYF.

This chain connects TRBV7-9 to TRBJ1-3; D call uncertain. Trimming left V 6 bases short and J 0 bases short, with 18 bases between. The CDR3 is 17 amino acids. Germline CDR1 is SEHNR and CDR2 is FQNEAQ (reference sequence). The CDR3 DNA sequence: TGTGCCAGCAGATACCCTGGACGGCCGAGCTCTGGAAACACCATATATTTT. Amino acids: CASRYPGRPSSGNTIYF. Full variable domain (rest looked up from reference TRBV7-9 and TRBJ1-3): DTGVSQNPRHKITKRGQNVTFRCDPISEHNRLYWYRQTLGQGPEFLTYFQNEAQLEKSRLLSDRFSAERPKGSFSTLEIQRTEQGDSAMYLCASRYPGRPSSGNTIYFGEGSWLTVV.

The chain is built from TRBV2 and TRBJ2-3; 12 bases fit TRBD2. The CDR3 loop spans 14 amino acids. The junction had 2 bases not matched to a gene; V was cut back by 7 bases and J by 3 bases. Germline V gives CDR1 SNHLY, CDR2 FYNNEI. CDR3 DNA: TGTGCCAGCACACTAGCGGGAGGTACAGATACGCAGTATTTT. This translates into CASTLAGGTDTQYF.

This chain links TRBV6-6 with TRBJ1-2; maybe TRBD1 (5 bases). CDR3 size: 15 residues. Germline V gene data show CDR1 as MNHNY and CDR2 as SVGAGI (reference sequence). With 6 bases removed from V and 4 bases from J, the gap between germline ends came to 18 bases. The CDR3 region is CASSPRQGPLYGYTF. For the CDR3, the DNA is TGTGCCAGCAGCCCCCGCCAGGGTCCCCTCTATGGCTACACCTTC.

This clone occurred once. The chain employs TRBV7-7 and TRBJ2-3; D unresolved. Germline CDR1 reads SSHAT; CDR2 reads FNYEAQ (reference sequence). Trimming cost V 1 base and J 0 bases, with 8 bases left between them. The CDR3 covers 15 residues. The CDR3 sequence is CASSLVGGSTDTQYF. The CDR3 nucleotides read TGTGCCAGCAGCTTAGTGGGCGGAAGCACAGATACGCAGTATTTT.

Only one count was recorded for this clone. This chain's CDR3 is CASRIGNSPNEKLFF. In DNA form, the CDR3 reads TGTGCCAGCCGCATTGGGAACAGTCCTAATGAAAAACTGTTTTTT. The J gene is TRBJ1-4, the V gene TRBV28; no clear D. V was clipped by 8 bases and J by 3 bases, with 16 bases between them. Germline loops: CDR1 MDHEN, CDR2 SYDVKM. This CDR3 has 15 amino acids. The whole variable domain, remainder taken from reference TRBV28 and TRBJ1-4, is DVKVTQSSRYLVKRTGEKVFLECVQDMDHENMFWYRQDPGLGLRLIYFSYDVKMKEKGDIPEGYSVSREKKERFSLILESASTNQTSMYLCASRIGNSPNEKLFFGSGTQLSVL.

The chain has TRBV10-2 and TRBJ2-7; 8 positions agree with TRBD1. The V and J ends lost 6 bases and 3 bases, in that order; junction bases with no gene match: 10. Germline CDR1 and CDR2: WSHSY and SAAADI. CDR3 length: 15 residues. The CDR3 DNA follows: TGCGCCAGCAGATCAACCGGGACAGGCCGCTACGAGCAGTACTTC. Encoded protein: CASRSTGTGRYEQYF.

Note on this clone: The sample contains more than one DNA sequence encoding this CDR3. The J gene is TRBJ2-2, the V gene TRBV7-9, with TRBD2 identical over 7 bases. Germline V CDR1 and CDR2: SEHNR, FQNEAQ (reference sequence). V lost 5 bases and J lost 5; bases outside the gene matches: 2. The CDR3 length is 13 residues. The CDR3 DNA follows: TGTGCCAGCAGCCCCGGGAGGACCGGGGAGCTGTTTTTT. Protein sequence: CASSPGRTGELFF.

J is TRBJ2-6 and V is TRBV7-3; 11 bases map to TRBD1. Germline assignment: CDR1 SGHTA and CDR2 FQGTGA. Trimming cost V 5 bases and J 3 bases; bases outside gene matches: 12. CDR3 length: 19 residues. The CDR3 nucleotides are TGTGCCAGCAGCCTCACGGGGACAGGGGGATTCGGTGGGGCCAACGTCCTGACTTTC. Translated: CASSLTGTGGFGGANVLTF.

The J gene is TRBJ2-7, the V gene TRBV28; 7 bases line up with TRBD1. Germline loops: CDR1 MDHEN, CDR2 SYDVKM. V gave up 6 bases and J gave up 3 bases; unmatched junction bases: 14. The length of the CDR3 is 16 residues. This CDR3 is CASRTTKGQRIYEQYF. DNA for the CDR3: TGTGCCAGCAGGACAACCAAGGGACAGAGAATCTACGAGCAGTACTTC. Drawing the rest from reference TRBV28 and TRBJ2-7, the complete variable domain is DVKVTQSSRYLVKRTGEKVFLECVQDMDHENMFWYRQDPGLGLRLIYFSYDVKMKEKGDIPEGYSVSREKKERFSLILESASTNQTSMYLCASRTTKGQRIYEQYFGPGTRLTVT.

This rearrangement joins TRBV25-1 to TRBJ2-3; D not certain. The CDR3 spans 16 residues. With 5 bases removed from V and 6 bases from J, the gap between germline ends came to 21 bases. CDR1 and CDR2 (germline): MGHDK, SYGVNS. The CDR3 nucleotides are TGTGCCAGCAGTCGGGCCTATGCCCTCCCGCCGGATACGCAGTATTTT. As protein: CASSRAYALPPDTQYF.

Only one count was recorded for this clone. The V call is TRBV5-4, the J call TRBJ2-1; D possibly corresponds to TRBD2 (6 bases). The CDR3 spans 16 residues. V lost 0 bases and J 7 bases, leaving 17 bases between the germline ends. Germline CDR1 reads SGHNT; CDR2 reads YYREEE (reference sequence). The CDR3 DNA follows: TGTGCCAGCAGCTTGGCCCAGGGACTCGCCACGAATGAGCAGTTCTTC. Translating gives CASSLAQGLATNEQFF. Looking up the rest from reference TRBV5-4 and TRBJ2-1 gives the full variable domain: ETGVTQSPTHLIKTRGQQVTLRCSSQSGHNTVSWYQQALGQGPQFIFQYYREEENGRGNFPPRFSGLQFPNYSSELNVNALELDDSALYLCASSLAQGLATNEQFFGPGTRLTVL.

This rearrangement joins TRBV30 to TRBJ1-1, with 8 bases identical to TRBD1. V was clipped by 3 bases and J by 6 bases; unmatched bases: 18. In germline, CDR1 is GTSNPN, CDR2 SVGIG (reference sequence). The length of the CDR3 is 17 residues. The CDR3 spells CAWSRPWTGKKGSEAFF. CDR3 bases: TGTGCCTGGAGCCGCCCATGGACAGGGAAGAAAGGTTCTGAAGCTTTCTTT.

The gene calls are TRBV11-2 and TRBJ2-7, with a tentative D call TRBD2 (5 bases). With 1 base removed from V and 0 bases from J, the gap between germline ends came to 16 bases. CDR3 length: 17 residues. Looked up from germline, CDR1 is SGHAT and CDR2 is FQNNGV. The CDR3, as DNA: TGTGCCAGCAGCTTAGGCGATTGGCGGGTAAACTCCTACGAGCAGTACTTC. This codes for CASSLGDWRVNSYEQYF.

The V and J genes are TRBV5-5 and TRBJ1-4; 11 bases agree with TRBD1. CDR3 length: 15 amino acids. Trimming took 5 bases from V and 7 from J; bases not matched to a gene: 7. Germline CDR1 is SGHKS and CDR2 is YYEKEE (reference sequence). The DNA for the CDR3 is TGTGCCAGCAGGAAGGGACAGGGGGGAAGTGAAAAACTGTTTTTT. This codes for CASRKGQGGSEKLFF.

The chain links TRBV5-1 to TRBJ2-1; no clear D gene. Germline loops: CDR1 SGHRS, CDR2 YFSETQ. Trimming removed 2 bases at V and 0 bases at J, with 9 bases between. The CDR3 has 15 residues. CDR3 amino acids: CASSFMDGSYNEQFF. CDR3 coding DNA: TGCGCCAGCAGCTTTATGGACGGCTCCTACAATGAGCAGTTCTTC.

This sequence joins TRBV6-6 and TRBJ1-1; D gene uncertain. There are 14 residues in the CDR3. Trimming took 5 bases from V and 1 from J, leaving 11 bases between them. Germline loops: CDR1 MNHNY, CDR2 SVGAGI (reference sequence). In DNA form, the CDR3 reads TGTGCCAGCAGTCGGCGGACGGGGAACACTGAAGCTTTCTTT. Its translation is CASSRRTGNTEAFF.

V and J are TRBV7-2 and TRBJ1-2; D ambiguous. Trimming removed 5 bases at V and 4 bases at J, with 14 bases between. CDR3 length: 14 amino acids. The V gene's germline CDR1 is SGHTA and CDR2 FQGNSA. CDR3: CASSPTRGGYGYTF. The CDR3 bases are TGTGCCAGCAGCCCTACCCGGGGAGGCTATGGCTACACCTTC.

The table lists this clone with a count of one. The J gene is TRBJ2-5, the V gene TRBV6-5; 11 positions agree with TRBD2. Losses at the gene ends were 5 bases for V and 2 bases for J; bases not matched to a gene: 1. Per germline, CDR1 MNHEY and CDR2 SVGAGI. This CDR3 has 14 amino acids. The DNA of the CDR3 is TGTGCCAGCAGTCGACTAGCGGGGCAAGAGACCCAGTACTTC. It codes for CASSRLAGQETQYF.

This clone is a singleton in its sample. The chain carries TRBV10-3 and TRBJ2-7, with 7 bases identical to TRBD1. CDR3 size: 12 residues. The V gene end was trimmed by 11 bases and the J gene end by 4 bases; junction bases not matched to a gene: 8. Germline V gives CDR1 ENHRY, CDR2 SYGVKD. The DNA of the CDR3 is TGTGCCGTACGGGGACAGCCGTACGAGCAGTACTTC. Protein product: CAVRGQPYEQYF.

The chain recombines TRBV27 with TRBJ2-7; a weak D match, TRBD1 (6 bases). This CDR3 spans 19 amino acids. V lost 5 bases and J 7 bases, leaving 33 bases between the germline ends. From germline, CDR1 is MNHEY and CDR2 SMNVEV (reference sequence). The CDR3 sequence is CASSLFSFPAGTKEGEQYF. The CDR3 DNA follows: TGTGCCAGCAGTCTTTTTTCTTTTCCCGCCGGGACAAAGGAAGGGGAGCAGTACTTC.

Ten or more counts support this clone. V and J are TRBV7-3 and TRBJ2-1; a possible D gene is TRBD2 (6 bases). The V gene's germline CDR1 is SGHTA and CDR2 FQGTGA. The CDR3 sequence is 13 residues long. V was shortened by 6 bases and J by 6 bases, with 12 bases between the two germline ends. Here the CDR3 DNA reads TGTGCCAGCAGTGCCACTAGCACCAATGAGCAGTTCTTC. Protein product: CASSATSTNEQFF.

This chain joins TRBV19 and TRBJ2-6; the match to TRBD1 covers 9 bases. V was pared by 4 bases and J by 2 bases, with 9 bases of the junction left unmatched. The CDR3 is made up of 18 amino acids. Germline V gives CDR1 LNHDA, CDR2 SQIVND (reference sequence). The CDR3 spells CASSRGQGIFAGANVLTF. CDR3 sequence (DNA): TGTGCCAGTAGTAGAGGACAGGGGATATTTGCTGGGGCCAACGTCCTGACTTTC.

This chain joins TRBV6-1 and TRBJ1-4; D possibly corresponds to TRBD1 (6 bases). V lost 6 bases, J lost 7 bases, and 15 bases lay in between. Germline V gene lookup returns CDR1 MNHNS and CDR2 SASEGT. This CDR3 spans 14 amino acids. The CDR3 DNA reads as TGTGCCAGCAGGGAGGGGGGGTTTGGTGAAAAACTGTTTTTT. Its protein product is CASREGGFGEKLFF.

With regard to this clone: The identical CDR3 is also encoded by other nucleotide sequences in the sample. The chain carries TRBV7-6 and TRBJ2-5; perhaps TRBD2 as D (7 bases). The CDR3 contains 16 residues. Deletions cut 3 bases from V and 4 bases from J, with 18 bases between. Germline V lookup: CDR1 SGHVS, CDR2 FNYEAQ. The CDR3 region is CASSLRGGGEGETQYF. The CDR3 DNA is TGTGCCAGCAGCTTGAGAGGCGGGGGCGAAGGAGAGACCCAGTACTTC.

With regard to this clone: At the DNA level, this CDR3 is encoded by other sequences in the same sample as well. The chain is built from TRBV27 and TRBJ2-7, with D uncertain. V shed 2 bases and J shed 0 bases, with 8 bases lying between them. Germline-derived CDR1 and CDR2 are MNHEY and SMNVEV (reference sequence). The CDR3 extends over 14 amino acids. In DNA form, the CDR3 reads TGTGCCAGCAGTTTAGGCCGAAACTCCTACGAGCAGTACTTC. Amino acids: CASSLGRNSYEQYF.

This clone showed up many times. Other DNA sequences in the sample encode the same CDR3. The chain couples TRBV28 to TRBJ1-6, with a weak D call TRBD1 (5 bases). CDR3 length equals 14 residues. The V gene's germline CDR1 is MDHEN and CDR2 SYDVKM. Trimming stripped 8 bases from V and 7 bases from J, with 15 bases between. The CDR3 DNA sequence: TGTGCCAGCCGTCCGGGGGTCTTGAATTCACCCCTCCACTTT. It encodes CASRPGVLNSPLHF.

A note on this clone: The junction shows a germline mismatch at one end, possibly a read error. The chain employs TRBV28 and TRBJ2-7; maybe TRBD1 (5 bases). The CDR3 runs to 11 residues. Per germline, CDR1 MDHEN and CDR2 SYDVKM. CDR3 sequence reads: CVTSRAASSQF. The CDR3 DNA is TGTGTCACCAGCAGGGCGGCCTCCTCCCAATTC.

For the CDR3, the DNA is TGTGCCATCCCATTAGCGGGATACAATGAGCAGTTCTTC. This translates into CAIPLAGYNEQFF. The rearrangement links TRBV10-3 to TRBJ2-1; 8 bases line up with TRBD2. The CDR3 has 13 amino acids. Germline loops: CDR1 ENHRY, CDR2 SYGVKD. Trimming removed 8 bases from V and 4 bases from J; junction bases left unmatched: 4.

This sequence joins TRBV28 and TRBJ1-2; D call uncertain. The germline V gene encodes CDR1 MDHEN and CDR2 SYDVKM. V lost 1 base, J lost 4 bases, and 13 bases lay in between. CDR3 size: 15 residues. CDR3 coding DNA: TGTGCCAGCAGTTTATTGGTCGGCAACTCCTATGGCTACACCTTC. Its translation is CASSLLVGNSYGYTF.

This clone has just a few counts. The chain uses TRBV7-9 and TRBJ1-4; D not resolved. V was cut by 2 bases and J by 7 bases, with 11 bases left in between. CDR1 SEHNR and CDR2 FQNEAQ come from the germline V gene (reference sequence). CDR3 size: 14 residues. The CDR3 DNA follows: TGTGCCAGCAGCTTAATGGGTGGCGGTGAAAAACTGTTTTTT. As protein: CASSLMGGGEKLFF.